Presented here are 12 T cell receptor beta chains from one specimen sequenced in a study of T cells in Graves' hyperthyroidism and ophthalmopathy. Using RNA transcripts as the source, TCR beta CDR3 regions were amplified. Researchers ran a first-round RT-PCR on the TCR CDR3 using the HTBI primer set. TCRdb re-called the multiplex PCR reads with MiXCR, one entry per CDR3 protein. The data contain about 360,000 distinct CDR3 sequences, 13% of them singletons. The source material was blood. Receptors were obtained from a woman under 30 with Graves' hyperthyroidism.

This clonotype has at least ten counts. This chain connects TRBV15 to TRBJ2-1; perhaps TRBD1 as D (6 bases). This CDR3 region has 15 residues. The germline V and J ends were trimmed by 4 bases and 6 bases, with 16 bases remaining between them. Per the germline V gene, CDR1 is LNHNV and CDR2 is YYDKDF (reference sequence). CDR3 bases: TGTGCCACCAGCATGAGACAGGCAAGGGGCAATGAGCAGTTCTTC. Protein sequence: CATSMRQARGNEQFF.

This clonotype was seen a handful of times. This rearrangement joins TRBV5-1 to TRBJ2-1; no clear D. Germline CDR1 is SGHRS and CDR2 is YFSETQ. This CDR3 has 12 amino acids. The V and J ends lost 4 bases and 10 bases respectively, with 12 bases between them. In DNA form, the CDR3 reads TGCGCCAGCAGCATGACTGGGCTAGAGCAGTTCTTC. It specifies CASSMTGLEQFF.

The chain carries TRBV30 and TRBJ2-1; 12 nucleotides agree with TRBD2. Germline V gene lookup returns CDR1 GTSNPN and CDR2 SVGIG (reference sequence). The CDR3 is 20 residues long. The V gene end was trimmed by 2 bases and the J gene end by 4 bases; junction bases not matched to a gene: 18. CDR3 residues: CAWSQDRVVSGLAGYNEQFF. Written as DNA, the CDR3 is TGTGCCTGGAGTCAGGACAGGGTCGTCTCGGGACTAGCGGGTTACAATGAGCAGTTCTTC.

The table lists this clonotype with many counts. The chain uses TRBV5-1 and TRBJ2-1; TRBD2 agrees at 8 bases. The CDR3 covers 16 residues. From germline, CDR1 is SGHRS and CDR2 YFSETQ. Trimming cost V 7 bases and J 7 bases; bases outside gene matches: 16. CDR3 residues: CASSQEGLAGGNEQFF. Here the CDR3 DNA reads TGCGCCAGCTCCCAGGAAGGGCTAGCGGGTGGAAATGAGCAGTTCTTC.

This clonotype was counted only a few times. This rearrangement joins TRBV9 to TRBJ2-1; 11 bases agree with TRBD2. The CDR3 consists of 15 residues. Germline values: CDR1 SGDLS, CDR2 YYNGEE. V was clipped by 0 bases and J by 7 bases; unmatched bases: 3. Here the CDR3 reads CASSVEASGGNEQFF. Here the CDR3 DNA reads TGTGCCAGCAGCGTAGAGGCTAGCGGGGGGAATGAGCAGTTCTTC.

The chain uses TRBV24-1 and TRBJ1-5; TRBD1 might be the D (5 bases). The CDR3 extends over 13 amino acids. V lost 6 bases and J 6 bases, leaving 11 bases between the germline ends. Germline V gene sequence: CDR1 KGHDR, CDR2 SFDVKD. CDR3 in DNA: TGTGCCACCAGTACGGACAACGGTCAGCCCCAGCATTTT. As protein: CATSTDNGQPQHF.

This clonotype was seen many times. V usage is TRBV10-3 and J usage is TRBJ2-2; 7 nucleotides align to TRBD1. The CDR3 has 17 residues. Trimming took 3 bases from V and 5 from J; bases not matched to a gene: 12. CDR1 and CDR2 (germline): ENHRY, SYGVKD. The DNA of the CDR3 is TGTGCCATCAGTGACAACTATGACAGGGCGAGGACCGGGGAGCTGTTTTTT. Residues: CAISDNYDRARTGELFF.

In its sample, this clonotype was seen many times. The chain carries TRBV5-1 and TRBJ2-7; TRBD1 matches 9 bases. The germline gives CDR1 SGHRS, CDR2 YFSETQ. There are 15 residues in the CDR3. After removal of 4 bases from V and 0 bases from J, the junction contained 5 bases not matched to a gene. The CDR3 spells CASSLGQGNSYEQYF. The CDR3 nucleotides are TGCGCCAGCAGCCTGGGACAGGGCAACTCCTACGAGCAGTACTTC.

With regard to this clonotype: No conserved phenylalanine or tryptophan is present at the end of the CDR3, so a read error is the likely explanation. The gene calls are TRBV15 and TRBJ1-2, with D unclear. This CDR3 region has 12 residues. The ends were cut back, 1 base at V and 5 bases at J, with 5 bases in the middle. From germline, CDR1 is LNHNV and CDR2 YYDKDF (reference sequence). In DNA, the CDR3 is TGTGCCACCAGCAGAGCGGAATATGGCTACACCATC. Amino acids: CATSRAEYGYTI.

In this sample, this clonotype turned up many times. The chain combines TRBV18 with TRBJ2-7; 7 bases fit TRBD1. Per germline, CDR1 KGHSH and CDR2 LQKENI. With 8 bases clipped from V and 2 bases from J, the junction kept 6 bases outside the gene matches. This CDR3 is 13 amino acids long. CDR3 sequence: CASSPGTAYEQYF. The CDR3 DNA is TGTGCCAGCAGCCCCGGGACAGCCTACGAGCAGTACTTC.

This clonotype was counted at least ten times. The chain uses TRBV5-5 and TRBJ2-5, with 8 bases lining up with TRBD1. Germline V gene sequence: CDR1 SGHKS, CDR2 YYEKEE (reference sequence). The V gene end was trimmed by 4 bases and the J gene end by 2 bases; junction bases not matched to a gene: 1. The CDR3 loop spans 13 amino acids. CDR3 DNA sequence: TGTGCCAGCAGCGACAGGGGACAAGAGACCCAGTACTTC. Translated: CASSDRGQETQYF.

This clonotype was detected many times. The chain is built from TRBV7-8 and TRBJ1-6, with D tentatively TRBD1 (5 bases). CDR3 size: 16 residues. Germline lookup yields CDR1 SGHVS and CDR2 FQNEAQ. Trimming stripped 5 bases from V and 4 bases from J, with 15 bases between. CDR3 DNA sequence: TGTGCCAGCAGCCCCCGGGCACGGACATATAATTCACCCCTCCACTTT. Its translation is CASSPRARTYNSPLHF.